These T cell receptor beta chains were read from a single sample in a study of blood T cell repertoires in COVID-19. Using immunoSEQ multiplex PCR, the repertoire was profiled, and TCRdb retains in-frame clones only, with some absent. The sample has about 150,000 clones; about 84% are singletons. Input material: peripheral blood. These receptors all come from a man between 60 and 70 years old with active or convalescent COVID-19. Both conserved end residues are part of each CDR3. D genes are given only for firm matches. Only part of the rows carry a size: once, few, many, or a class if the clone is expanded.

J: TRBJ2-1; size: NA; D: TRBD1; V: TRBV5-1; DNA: TGCGCCAGCAGCTCAGGACAGGGGGCTAGCGGCAATGAGCAGTTCTTC; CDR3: CASSSGQGASGNEQFF
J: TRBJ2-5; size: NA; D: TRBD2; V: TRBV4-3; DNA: TGCGCCAGCAGCTTGGCGGGGGGCGGTGGAGAGACCCAGTACTTC; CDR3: CASSLAGGGGETQYF
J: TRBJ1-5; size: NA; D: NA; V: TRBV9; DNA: TGTGCCAGCAGCATAAGCGGGGCTAATCAGCCCCAGCATTTT; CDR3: CASSISGANQPQHF
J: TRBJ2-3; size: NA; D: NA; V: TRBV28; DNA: TGTGCCAGCACCATTGACAGGACCACAGATACGCAGTATTTT; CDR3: CASTIDRTTDTQYF
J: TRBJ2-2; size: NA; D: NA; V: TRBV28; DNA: TGTGCCAGCAGCAGGGGTTTTACCGGGGAGCTGTTTTTT; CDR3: CASSRGFTGELFF
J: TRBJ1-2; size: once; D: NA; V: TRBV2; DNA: TGTGCCATCCGGCCGCCGGCTCCGGCGGGTGGCTACACCTTC; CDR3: CAIRPPAPAGGYTF
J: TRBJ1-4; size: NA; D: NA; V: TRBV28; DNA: TGTGCCAGCAGTTTATATCCAGGGAAACTGTTTTTT; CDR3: CASSLYPGKLFF
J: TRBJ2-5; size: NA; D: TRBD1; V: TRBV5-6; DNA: TGTGCCAGCAGCAAACCGGGACAGGGTGGGACCCAGTACTTC; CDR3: CASSKPGQGGTQYF
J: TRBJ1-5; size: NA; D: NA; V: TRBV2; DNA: TGTGCCAGCAGTGAATCTCTAGGGGGGGATCAGCCCCAGCATTTT; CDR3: CASSESLGGDQPQHF
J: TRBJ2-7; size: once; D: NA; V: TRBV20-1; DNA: TGCAGTGCTAGAGCGGAGTACGAGCAGTACTTC; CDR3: CSARAEYEQYF
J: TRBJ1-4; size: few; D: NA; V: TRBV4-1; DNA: TGCGCCAGCAGCCAAGATCCGGAAAAACTGTTTTTT; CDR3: CASSQDPEKLFF
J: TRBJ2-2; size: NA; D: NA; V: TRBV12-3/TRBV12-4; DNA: TGTGCCAGCAATCCCGGGACCGGGGAGCTGTTTTTT; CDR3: CASNPGTGELFF
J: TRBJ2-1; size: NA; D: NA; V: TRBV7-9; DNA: TGTGCCAGCAGCTCAAATGTGGGGGGAGTTTCCTACAATGAGCAGTTCTTC; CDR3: CASSSNVGGVSYNEQFF
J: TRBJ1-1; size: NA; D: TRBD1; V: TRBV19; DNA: TGTGCCAGTAGTATAGGGTGGGGACAGGAGAACACTGAAGCTTTCTTT; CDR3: CASSIGWGQENTEAFF
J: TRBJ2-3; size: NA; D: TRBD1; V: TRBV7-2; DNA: TGTGCCAGCAGCTCGGGACAGAGTGGTGATACGCAGTATTTT; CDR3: CASSSGQSGDTQYF
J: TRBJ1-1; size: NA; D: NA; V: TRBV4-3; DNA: TGCGCCAGCAGCCAAGCCTTCGGGGACACTGAAGCTTTCTTT; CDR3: CASSQAFGDTEAFF
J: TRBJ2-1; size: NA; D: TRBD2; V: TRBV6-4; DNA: TGTGCCAGCAGTGATTCCGGGACTAGGGGCCACAATGAGCAGTTCTTC; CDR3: CASSDSGTRGHNEQFF
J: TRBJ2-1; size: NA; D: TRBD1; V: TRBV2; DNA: TGTGCCAGCAGGGCCTCCCGACAGGGCTACAATGAGCAGTTCTTC; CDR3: CASRASRQGYNEQFF